This T cell receptor (beta chain) stems from a study of post-analysis software for immune sequencing data. The wider study: Relapsing-remitting, secondary progressive and progressive-relapsing multiple sclerosis courses were included.

The V gene's germline CDR1 is SGHVS and CDR2 FQNEAQ. V was clipped by 1 base and J by 8 bases, with 12 bases between them. The CDR3 spans 14 residues. Findings and caveats of the study: Patients used several TRBV segments, including TRBV5-6, TRBV5-1 and TRBV20-1, more often than controls.

About this clonotype itself: What it binds is unknown.

Unique molecular identifiers were built into the TCR beta cDNA libraries. The authors obtained roughly 0.5 million cDNA molecules from roughly 1 to 10 million T cells. TCRdb re-called the PCR reads with MiXCR, one entry per CDR3 protein. The repertoire holds 750,000 to 950,000 distinct CDR3 sequences, with 53% as singletons. The V and J genes are TRBV7-8 and TRBJ2-1; no reliable D call. Sequencing used blood. The receptor was derived from a girl under 18 with multiple sclerosis. The CDR3 bases are TGTGCCAGCAGCTTAGTCTCAGCTCCCGATGAGCAGTTCTTC. This translates into CASSLVSAPDEQFF. Drawing the rest from reference TRBV7-8 and TRBJ2-1, the complete variable domain is GAGVSQSPRYKVAKRGQDVALRCDPISGHVSLFWYQQALGQGPEFLTYFQNEAQLDKSGLPSDRFFAERPEGSVSTLKIQRTQQEDSAVYLCASSLVSAPDEQFFGPGTRLTVL.